This TCR beta chain is drawn from a study of T cells in Graves' hyperthyroidism and ophthalmopathy. CDR3 length: 15 residues. V was clipped by 6 bases and J by 3 bases; unmatched bases: 9. The germline gives CDR1 SEHNR, CDR2 FQNEAQ (reference sequence). TCR beta CDR3 regions were amplified from RNA. Researchers ran a first-round RT-PCR on the TCR CDR3 using the HTBI primer set. TCRdb re-called the multiplex PCR reads through MiXCR, storing one row per CDR3 protein. This repertoire shows 650,000 to 700,000 distinct CDR3 sequences, roughly 17% found once; its top ten account for 15% to 19%. This clonotype occurred a few times.

The sample taken for sequencing was blood. This clonotype was obtained from a man over 45 with Graves' hyperthyroidism. The rearrangement links TRBV7-9 to TRBJ2-7; 9 nucleotides match TRBD2. The CDR3 DNA is TGTGCCAGCAGACTGGGCGGGAGGGCCCACTACGAGCAGTACTTC. The encoded protein is CASRLGGRAHYEQYF.